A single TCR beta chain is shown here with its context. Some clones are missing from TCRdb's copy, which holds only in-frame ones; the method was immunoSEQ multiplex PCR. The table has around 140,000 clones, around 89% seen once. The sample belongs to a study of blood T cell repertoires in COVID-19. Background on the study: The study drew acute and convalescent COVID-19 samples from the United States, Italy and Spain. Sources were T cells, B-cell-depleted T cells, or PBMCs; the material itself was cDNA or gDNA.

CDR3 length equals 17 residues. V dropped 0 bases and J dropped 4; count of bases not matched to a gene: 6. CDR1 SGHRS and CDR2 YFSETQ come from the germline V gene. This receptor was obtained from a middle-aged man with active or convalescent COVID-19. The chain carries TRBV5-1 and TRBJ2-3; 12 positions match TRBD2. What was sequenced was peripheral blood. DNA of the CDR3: TGCGCCAGCAGCTTGGGTCTAGCGGGGGGGCCCGCAGATACGCAGTATTTT. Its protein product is CASSLGLAGGPADTQYF.